This TCR beta chain originates from a study of T cell changes during pregnancy in multiple sclerosis. V lost 7 bases to trimming and J lost 3 bases, with 12 bases between them. Per the germline V gene, CDR1 is MNHEY and CDR2 is SVGAGI. The CDR3 has 13 amino acids. Only in-frame clones appear in the TCRdb table, and some are missing; sequencing was by immunoSEQ multiplex PCR. Of 15,000 to 20,000 clones listed, 80% to 90% are singletons. The chain combines TRBV6-5 with TRBJ1-1, with D perhaps TRBD1 (5 bases). Sample: CD8+ T cells from peripheral blood mononuclear cells, taken after pregnancy. The clonotype comes from a female donor in good health, enrolled as a control in a pregnancy study. The CDR3 sequence: CASTLGGDTEAFF. CDR3 in DNA: TGTGCCAGCACCTTGGGGGGGGACACTGAAGCTTTCTTT.